The 16 T cell receptor beta chains in this list originate from one sample, sequenced in a study of a mutant IDH1 vaccine in newly diagnosed glioma. Stated time point: week 35, safety follow-up. Topical imiquimod accompanied each vaccine dose, which consisted of 300 ug of mutant IDH1 20-mer peptide. Using immunoSEQ multiplex PCR, the repertoire was profiled, and TCRdb retains in-frame clones only, with some absent. The sample carries about 29,000 clones, about 76% recorded once. Their antigen targets remain unknown. The material sequenced was PBMCs, taken from a glioma patient whose treatment included an IDH1 peptide vaccine. Receptor source: a man aged 45 to 65 with glioma.

A few counts support this clone. The chain couples TRBV4-1 to TRBJ2-7, with 9 bases fitting TRBD1. Looked up from germline, CDR1 is MGHRA and CDR2 is YSYEKL. The CDR3 sequence is 15 residues long. V was pared by 3 bases and J by 6 bases, with 9 bases of the junction left unmatched. CDR3 bases: TGCGCCAGCAGCCAGCCGGGACAGGGAAATTCCGAGCAGTACTTC. Translated: CASSQPGQGNSEQYF.

The CDR3 region is CASRFKQDTGELFF. The CDR3, as DNA: TGTGCCAGCAGATTCAAGCAGGACACCGGGGAGCTGTTTTTT. V is TRBV2 and J is TRBJ2-2; D not certain. The CDR3 contains 14 residues. Trimming took 6 bases from V and 3 from J, leaving 11 bases between them. CDR1 and CDR2 (germline): SNHLY, FYNNEI.

The J gene is TRBJ1-1, the V gene TRBV25-1; TRBD1 aligns across 7 bases. The CDR3 loop spans 11 amino acids. Germline V CDR1 and CDR2: MGHDK, SYGVNS. The V segment lost 4 bases and the J segment 11 bases; nucleotides outside the gene matches: 4. CDR3 in amino acids: CASSGQGNAFF. CDR3 bases: TGTGCCAGCAGTGGACAGGGAAACGCTTTCTTT.

This chain joins TRBV19 and TRBJ1-1, with 7 bases aligning to TRBD1. Germline V CDR1 and CDR2: LNHDA, SQIVND (reference sequence). The CDR3 is 14 residues long. Trimming took 4 bases from V and 4 from J; bases not matched to a gene: 6. The CDR3 sequence is CASSKQGMGTEAFF. As DNA, the CDR3 is TGTGCCAGTAGTAAACAGGGGATGGGCACTGAAGCTTTCTTT.

The V and J genes are TRBV30 and TRBJ2-3; TRBD2 agrees at 11 bases. Looked up from germline, CDR1 is GTSNPN and CDR2 is SVGIG (reference sequence). With 2 bases clipped from V and 5 bases from J, the junction kept 9 bases outside the gene matches. The CDR3 sequence is 16 residues long. CDR3 DNA sequence: TGTGCCTGGAGTTTGCCTAGCGGGGGGTTCGGAGATACGCAGTATTTT. This encodes CAWSLPSGGFGDTQYF.

The sample holds a few counts of this clone. The germline gene is not matched at one end of the junction; a read error may be the cause. This chain joins TRBV7-2 and TRBJ1-1, with 7 positions matching TRBD1. The CDR3 contains 12 residues. Per the germline V gene, CDR1 is SGHTA and CDR2 is FQGNSA. The CDR3 reads CASSSPGQSTWF. The CDR3, as DNA: TGTGCCAGCAGCTCGCCGGGACAGAGCACCTGGTTT.

The chain uses TRBV12-1 and TRBJ2-7; TRBD1 is the table's D call, not checked against the DNA. TRBV12-1 is described as a pseudogene. The CDR3 runs to 17 residues. CDR3 protein: CASSFAQPWDSNYEQYF. CDR3 in DNA: TGTGCCAGCAGCTTTGCGCAACCATGGGACAGTAACTACGAGCAGTACTTC.

The rearrangement uses TRBV28 and TRBJ2-7; 7 bases fit TRBD1. Germline CDR1 is MDHEN and CDR2 is SYDVKM. J was trimmed by 6 bases and V by 2 bases; bases with no gene match: 1. CDR3 size: 12 residues. Here the CDR3 DNA reads TGTGCCAGCAGTTTAAGGGGGCTCGAGCAGTACTTC. It yields the protein CASSLRGLEQYF.

This clone occurred once. This chain joins TRBV5-5 and TRBJ2-7; the match to TRBD1 covers 8 bases. Germline V gene data show CDR1 as SGHKS and CDR2 as YYEKEE (reference sequence). The trim removed 3 bases at V and 4 bases at J, leaving 12 bases unmatched. CDR3 size: 16 residues. The CDR3 loop reads CASSSAMTGEVYEQYF. As DNA, the CDR3 is TGTGCCAGCAGCTCCGCAATGACAGGGGAGGTTTACGAGCAGTACTTC.

This sequence joins TRBV9 and TRBJ2-3, with D unresolved. This CDR3 has 12 residues. CDR1 SGDLS and CDR2 YYNGEE come from the germline V gene. The V and J ends lost 0 bases and 5 bases respectively, with 4 bases between them. The CDR3 DNA reads TGTGCCAGCAGCGTAGGGGAAGATACGCAGTATTTT. Translated: CASSVGEDTQYF.

In this sample, this clone turned up once. The chain carries TRBV18 and TRBJ1-1; 7 positions agree with TRBD1. This CDR3 contains 17 residues. J gave up 0 bases and V 0 bases, and 7 bases lay outside the gene matches. Germline CDR1 is KGHSH and CDR2 is LQKENI. CDR3: CASSPPTQGMMNTEAFF. The CDR3 DNA reads as TGTGCCAGCTCACCACCGACACAGGGGATGATGAACACTGAAGCTTTCTTT.

The chain joins TRBV6-1 to TRBJ1-3; no definite D call. Germline CDR1 MNHNS, CDR2 SASEGT. The CDR3 totals 13 residues. The germline V and J ends were trimmed by 8 bases and 4 bases, with 12 bases remaining between them. The DNA for the CDR3 is TGTGCCAGCGCCGGGATGAGCGGAAACACCATATATTTT. Translation: CASAGMSGNTIYF.

The V gene is TRBV5-1, the J gene TRBJ2-2; D is unresolved. Germline CDR1 is SGHRS and CDR2 is YFSETQ. Trimming left V 2 bases short and J 0 bases short, with 8 bases between. The CDR3 length is 15 residues. The CDR3, as DNA: TGCGCCAGCAGCTTTGGCAGAACGAACACCGGGGAGCTGTTTTTT. Residues: CASSFGRTNTGELFF.

The table lists this clone with a count of one. J is TRBJ2-7 and V is TRBV28; D may be TRBD2 (5 bases). Trimming cost V 7 bases and J 4 bases, with 14 bases left between them. The CDR3 contains 13 residues. Germline CDR1 and CDR2: MDHEN and SYDVKM. CDR3 nucleotide sequence: TGTGCCAGCAATTGGGAGTCTACGTACGAGCAGTACTTC. Protein: CASNWESTYEQYF.

This clone came up a few times. The rearrangement joins TRBV27 to TRBJ2-7; TRBD2 agrees at 10 bases. Germline values: CDR1 MNHEY, CDR2 SMNVEV (reference sequence). J gave up 2 bases and V 4 bases, and 5 bases lay outside the gene matches. This CDR3 spans 15 amino acids. In nucleotides, the CDR3 is TGTGCCAGCAGTTCGTCTAGCGGGAGCCCCTACGAGCAGTACTTC. Its translation is CASSSSSGSPYEQYF.

This clone was counted between two and nine times. The CDR3 is CASSTGPLTVEQYF. The CDR3 DNA reads as TGTGCCAGCAGCACGGGCCCCCTAACGGTGGAGCAGTACTTC. The chain carries TRBV9 and TRBJ2-7; D uncertain. The CDR3 contains 14 residues. From germline, CDR1 is SGDLS and CDR2 YYNGEE. The V end was cut by 4 bases, the J end by 7 bases, with 18 bases between.